Following are 19 T cell receptor beta chains from one sample sequenced in a study of T cells in Graves' hyperthyroidism and ophthalmopathy. From RNA transcripts, TCR beta CDR3 regions were amplified. TCR CDR3 underwent first-round RT-PCR with the HTBI primer set. One entry per CDR3 protein results from TCRdb running MiXCR on the multiplex PCR reads. This table has 500,000 to 800,000 distinct CDR3 sequences, 13% to 15% appearing once. The specimen was blood. These receptors were taken from a woman aged 45 to 65 with Graves' ophthalmopathy.

This clonotype was recorded many times. The V call is TRBV11-2, the J call TRBJ1-2, with unresolved D. The length of the CDR3 is 12 residues. Per the germline V gene, CDR1 is SGHAT and CDR2 is FQNNGV. V shed 4 bases and J shed 3 bases, with 6 bases lying between them. CDR3 sequence (DNA): TGTGCCAGCAGCTCTGATGACTATGGCTACACCTTC. It yields the protein CASSSDDYGYTF.

The chain links TRBV18 to TRBJ2-5; D is perhaps TRBD1 (6 bases). V lost 4 bases and J 4 bases, leaving 16 bases between the germline ends. This CDR3 has 15 residues. Germline CDR1 is KGHSH and CDR2 is LQKENI. DNA of the CDR3: TGTGCCAGCTCACTTAGGGGGAGTGGAGGAGAGACCCAGTACTTC. It codes for CASSLRGSGGETQYF.

The table lists this clonotype with many counts. The chain links TRBV10-3 to TRBJ2-1, with D perhaps TRBD1 (6 bases). This CDR3 has 14 residues. Germline CDR1 reads ENHRY; CDR2 reads SYGVKD. The V end was cut by 8 bases, the J end by 0 bases, with 11 bases between. The DNA of the CDR3 is TGTGCCATCGGGTCCAGGGGCTCCTACAATGAGCAGTTCTTC. Protein sequence: CAIGSRGSYNEQFF.

Many counts were recorded for this clonotype. V and J are TRBV14 and TRBJ2-3, with D tentatively TRBD2 (6 bases). The germline V gene has CDR1 SGHDN and CDR2 FVKESK. The CDR3 is made up of 16 amino acids. Trimming took off 4 bases at V and 2 bases at J, with 16 bases between the two ends. The CDR3 DNA reads as TGTGCCAGCAGCCCGCCCCTCGGGAGAGTCACAGATACGCAGTATTTT. This translates into CASSPPLGRVTDTQYF.

This clonotype was recorded a few times. The genes are TRBV7-6 and TRBJ2-2, with 8 bases lining up with TRBD1. This CDR3 comprises 16 residues. Per the germline V gene, CDR1 is SGHVS and CDR2 is FNYEAQ. Trimming removed 4 bases from V and 1 base from J; junction bases left unmatched: 5. CDR3 sequence: CASSYPGQVNTGELFF. The CDR3 nucleotides read TGTGCCAGCAGCTACCCGGGACAGGTGAACACCGGGGAGCTGTTTTTT.

In this sample, this clonotype turned up many times. CDR3 sequence (DNA): TGTGCCAGCAGCTGGGGAGGGGACGTCTACAATGAGCAGTTCTTC. Translation: CASSWGGDVYNEQFF. The genes are TRBV7-8 and TRBJ2-1; 7 nucleotides line up with TRBD2. Germline assignment: CDR1 SGHVS and CDR2 FQNEAQ. This CDR3 spans 15 amino acids. V trimming: 4 bases; J trimming: 3 bases; junction bases outside the gene matches: 6.

This clonotype was counted only a few times. This chain links TRBV4-2 with TRBJ2-1; D possibly uses TRBD1 or TRBD2 (6 bases each). Germline CDR1 reads LGHNA; CDR2 reads YNFKEQ. This CDR3 has 14 residues. The ends were cut back, 2 bases at V and 6 bases at J, with 11 bases in the middle. CDR3 nucleotides: TGTGCCAGCAGCCAACGGGGGCGTCGCAATGAGCAGTTCTTC. This sequence encodes CASSQRGRRNEQFF.

There are many counts of this clonotype. The CDR3 DNA is TGTGCCCGAAGCGGGCAGGGGGGATACACAGATACGCAGTATTTT. It encodes CARSGQGGYTDTQYF. The chain combines TRBV30 with TRBJ2-3; maybe TRBD1 (7 bases). The CDR3 has 15 residues. CDR1 and CDR2 from the germline V gene are GTSNPN and SVGIG (reference sequence). Trimming pared 8 bases from V and 2 bases from J, leaving 20 bases between.

There are many counts of this clonotype. The chain is built from TRBV28 and TRBJ2-1; maybe TRBD2 (7 bases). Germline V lookup: CDR1 MDHEN, CDR2 SYDVKM. The V end was cut by 3 bases, the J end by 7 bases, with 19 bases between. The CDR3 totals 16 residues. CDR3 in DNA: TGTGCCAGCAGTTTGTTTAAGGGGGAGGGCACAAATGAGCAGTTCTTC. Translated: CASSLFKGEGTNEQFF.

This clonotype occurred many times. V is TRBV5-5 and J is TRBJ2-7; D is unresolved. Trimming stripped 1 base from V and 2 bases from J, with 10 bases between. The CDR3 has 14 amino acids. From germline, CDR1 is SGHKS and CDR2 YYEKEE (reference sequence). DNA of the CDR3: TGTGCCAGCAGCTTGAGACCGATCACCTACGAGCAGTACTTC. Translated: CASSLRPITYEQYF.

This clonotype was recorded many times. The chain joins TRBV5-1 to TRBJ2-7; 11 positions agree with TRBD2. The CDR3 extends over 18 amino acids. Germline V gives CDR1 SGHRS, CDR2 YFSETQ. V trimming: 1 base; J trimming: 5 bases; junction bases outside the gene matches: 14. The CDR3 here is CASSLIFSLAGGGDEQYF. The CDR3, as DNA: TGCGCCAGCAGCTTGATATTTTCCTTAGCGGGAGGGGGTGACGAGCAGTACTTC. Using reference TRBV5-1 and TRBJ2-7 for the parts outside the CDR3, the full variable domain is KAGVTQTPRYLIKTRGQQVTLSCSPISGHRSVSWYQQTPGQGLQFLFEYFSETQRNKGNFPGRFSGRQFSNSRSEMNVSTLELGDSALYLCASSLIFSLAGGGDEQYFGPGTRLTVT.

At least ten counts were recorded for this clonotype. The J gene is TRBJ2-1, the V gene TRBV6-1; 10 nucleotides align to TRBD2. V was clipped by 2 bases and J by 8 bases; unmatched bases: 12. CDR1 and CDR2 (germline): MNHNS, SASEGT. The CDR3 sequence is 17 residues long. CDR3 protein: CASSETIRASGSYEQFF. In DNA form, the CDR3 reads TGTGCCAGCAGTGAAACGATAAGGGCTAGCGGGAGTTATGAGCAGTTCTTC.

This clonotype was counted ten times or more. This chain links TRBV5-4 with TRBJ2-2; 11 bases match TRBD2. V shed 4 bases and J 1 base; nucleotides not matched to a gene: 3. Looked up from germline, CDR1 is SGHNT and CDR2 is YYREEE (reference sequence). CDR3 length: 16 amino acids. The CDR3 protein is CASSAGLAVNTGELFF. The CDR3 DNA reads TGTGCCAGCAGCGCGGGACTAGCGGTGAACACCGGGGAGCTGTTTTTT.

The chain couples TRBV7-3 to TRBJ2-7; 9 bases map to TRBD1. This CDR3 is built from 15 residues. Per the germline V gene, CDR1 is SGHTA and CDR2 is FQGTGA. After removal of 7 bases from V and 6 bases from J, the junction contained 13 bases not matched to a gene. CDR3 region: CASNRPGQGAPEQYF. The CDR3 DNA reads TGTGCCAGCAACCGGCCGGGACAGGGCGCCCCCGAGCAGTACTTC.

This clonotype appeared a few times. V gene TRBV7-9 combines with J gene TRBJ1-1, with 10 positions matching TRBD1. CDR3 size: 15 residues. The V and J ends lost 0 bases and 5 bases, in that order; junction bases with no gene match: 3. Germline CDR1 reads SEHNR; CDR2 reads FQNEAQ (reference sequence). CDR3 sequence reads: CASSLATGGWTEAFF. CDR3 nucleotides: TGTGCCAGCAGCTTAGCGACAGGGGGCTGGACTGAAGCTTTCTTT.

This clonotype was recorded many times. V usage is TRBV30 and J usage is TRBJ1-2; D is undetermined. The CDR3 spans 11 residues. From germline, CDR1 is GTSNPN and CDR2 SVGIG (reference sequence). Trimming took 3 bases from V and 3 from J, leaving 5 bases between them. The CDR3 region is CAWSRDYGYTF. The CDR3 nucleotides read TGTGCCTGGAGCCGGGACTATGGCTACACCTTC.

This chain's CDR3 is CASSLWASGGYEQYF. The CDR3 nucleotides read TGTGCCAGCAGTTTATGGGCTAGCGGGGGATACGAGCAGTACTTC. The chain couples TRBV27 to TRBJ2-7, with 10 positions matching TRBD2. The J segment lost 4 bases and the V segment lost 1 base, leaving 4 bases of the junction unmatched. Per the germline V gene, CDR1 is MNHEY and CDR2 is SMNVEV (reference sequence). The CDR3 length is 15 residues.

This clonotype was recorded many times. The chain is built from TRBV4-2 and TRBJ2-1, with 11 positions matching TRBD2. The V gene's germline CDR1 is LGHNA and CDR2 YNFKEQ. Trimming at V came to 1 base and at J to 5 bases, leaving 4 bases not matched to a gene. This CDR3 has 16 amino acids. Written as DNA, the CDR3 is TGTGCCAGCAGCCAAGTAGCGGGAGGGCCCCACAATGAGCAGTTCTTC. Translating gives CASSQVAGGPHNEQFF.

V usage is TRBV19 and J usage is TRBJ2-2; 7 bases line up with TRBD2. The V segment lost 3 bases and the J segment 7 bases; nucleotides outside the gene matches: 2. Germline values: CDR1 LNHDA, CDR2 SQIVND (reference sequence). The length of the CDR3 is 13 residues. As DNA, the CDR3 is TGTGCCAGTAGTATCGGGGGGTTCGGGGAGCTGTTTTTT. Amino acids: CASSIGGFGELFF. Drawing the rest from reference TRBV19 and TRBJ2-2, the complete variable domain is DGGITQSPKYLFRKEGQNVTLSCEQNLNHDAMYWYRQDPGQGLRLIYYSQIVNDFQKGDIAEGYSVSREKKESFPLTVTSAQKNPTAFYLCASSIGGFGELFFGEGSRLTVL.